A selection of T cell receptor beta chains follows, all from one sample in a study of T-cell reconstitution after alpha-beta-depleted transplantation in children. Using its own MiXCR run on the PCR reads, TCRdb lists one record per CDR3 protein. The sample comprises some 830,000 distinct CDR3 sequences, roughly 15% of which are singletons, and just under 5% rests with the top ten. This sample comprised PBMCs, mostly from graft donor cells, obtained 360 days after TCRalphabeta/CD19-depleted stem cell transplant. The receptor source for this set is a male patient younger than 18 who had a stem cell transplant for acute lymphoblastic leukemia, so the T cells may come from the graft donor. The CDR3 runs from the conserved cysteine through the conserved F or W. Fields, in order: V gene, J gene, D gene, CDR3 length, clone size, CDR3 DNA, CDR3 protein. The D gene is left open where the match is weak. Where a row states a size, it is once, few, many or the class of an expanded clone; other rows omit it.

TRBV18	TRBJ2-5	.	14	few	TGTGCCAGCTCACCACCGACGTCTCAAGAGACCCAGTACTTC	CASSPPTSQETQYF
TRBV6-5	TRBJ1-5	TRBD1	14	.	TGTGCCAGCAGTTACGGGACAGGGAGTCAGCCCCAGCATTTT	CASSYGTGSQPQHF
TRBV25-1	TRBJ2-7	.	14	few	TGTGCCAGCAGTGAAGAAGGCAGATTCTCCGAGCAGTACTTC	CASSEEGRFSEQYF
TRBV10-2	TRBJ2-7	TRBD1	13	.	TGCGCCGCGGGACAGGGGGCGACCTACGAGCAGTACTTC	CAAGQGATYEQYF
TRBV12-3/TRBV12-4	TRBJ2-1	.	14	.	TGTGCCAGCAGTATTAGTACGGGCTACAATGAGCAGTTCTTC	CASSISTGYNEQFF
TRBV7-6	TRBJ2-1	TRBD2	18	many	TGTGCCAGCAGCTTATCATCGAGCGGGAGGACCCCGTTTGAGGAGCAGTTCTTC	CASSLSSSGRTPFEEQFF
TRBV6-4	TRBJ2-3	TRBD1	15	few	TGTGCCAGCAGTCCCGGGACAGGGTTCACAGATACGCAGTATTTT	CASSPGTGFTDTQYF
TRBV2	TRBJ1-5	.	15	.	TGTGCCAGCAGTGAAGGGCAGCGCCTAAATCAGCCCCAGCATTTT	CASSEGQRLNQPQHF
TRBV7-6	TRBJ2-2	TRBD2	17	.	TGTGCCAGCAGCCCTCTGTCTAGCGGGAGGGCCCACGGGGAGCTGTTTTTT	CASSPLSSGRAHGELFF
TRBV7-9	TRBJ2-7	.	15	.	TGTGCCAGCAGCTTAGGTCTCGGACCCACCTACGAGCAGTACTTC	CASSLGLGPTYEQYF
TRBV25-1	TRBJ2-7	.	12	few	TGTGCCAGCAGTGATTTCACCTACGAGCAGTACTTC	CASSDFTYEQYF
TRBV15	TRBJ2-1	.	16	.	TGTGCCACCAGCAGAGATCGGGGCAGGGATCTGCTTGAGCAGTTCTTC	CATSRDRGRDLLEQFF
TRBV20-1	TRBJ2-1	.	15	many	TGCAGTGCTAGAGAGGCGAGTAGCTCCTACAATGAGCAGTTCTTC	CSAREASSSYNEQFF
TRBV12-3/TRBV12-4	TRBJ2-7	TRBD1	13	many	TGTGCCAGCAGTGGACAGGCCTCCTACGAGCAGTACTTC	CASSGQASYEQYF
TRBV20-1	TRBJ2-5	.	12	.	TGCAGTGCTCCACCCAGCGCTGGGGCCCAGTACTTC	CSAPPSAGAQYF
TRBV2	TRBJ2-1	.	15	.	TGTGCCAGCAGTCCGACCACGGGATCGCTCAATGAGCAGTTCTTC	CASSPTTGSLNEQFF
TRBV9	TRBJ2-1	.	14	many	TGTGCCAGCAGCGTAGGCCCACGTTTGCATGAGCAGTTCTTC	CASSVGPRLHEQFF
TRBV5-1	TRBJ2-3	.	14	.	TGCGCCAGCAGCTTTGGTACTCCTACAGATACGCAGTATTTT	CASSFGTPTDTQYF
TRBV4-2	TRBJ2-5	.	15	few	TGTGCCAGCAGCCAAGACGGGGCGCTCCAAGAGACCCAGTACTTC	CASSQDGALQETQYF
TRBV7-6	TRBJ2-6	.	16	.	TGTGCCAGCAGCTGGAGCAGGGTATCTGGGGCCAACGTCCTGACTTTC	CASSWSRVSGANVLTF
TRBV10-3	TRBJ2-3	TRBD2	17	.	TGTGCCTCCTCGGGGACTAGCGGGATTTTGAGCACAGATACGCAGTATTTT	CASSGTSGILSTDTQYF
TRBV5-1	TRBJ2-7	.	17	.	TGCGCCAGCAGCTTGTTTTCAGGGAGGTGGAATACCTACGAGCAGTACTTC	CASSLFSGRWNTYEQYF
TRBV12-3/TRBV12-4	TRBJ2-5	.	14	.	TGTGCCAGCAGACACAGGCGGGGCGGAGAGACCCAGTACTTC	CASRHRRGGETQYF
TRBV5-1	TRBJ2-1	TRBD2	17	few	TGCGCCAGCAGCTTTATCCCCCCTAGCGGGAGGGAGAATGAGCAGTTCTTC	CASSFIPPSGRENEQFF
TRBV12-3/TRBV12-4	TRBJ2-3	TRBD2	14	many	TGTGCCAGCACCCAAAGCGGGGCGCATCGTACGCAGTATTTT	CASTQSGAHRTQYF
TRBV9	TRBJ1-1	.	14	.	TGTGCCAGCAGCGTGACAGGAGTGAACACTGAAGCTTTCTTT	CASSVTGVNTEAFF
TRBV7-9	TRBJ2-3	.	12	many	TGTGCCAGCAGGTTAGCGGCAGATACGCAGTATTTT	CASRLAADTQYF
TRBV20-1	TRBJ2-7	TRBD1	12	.	TGCAGTGCTCCGGACAGGTACTACGAGCAGTACTTC	CSAPDRYYEQYF
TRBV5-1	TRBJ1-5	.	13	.	TGCGCCAGCAGCTTGGATGGGGCAGGGGCCCAGCATTTT	CASSLDGAGAQHF
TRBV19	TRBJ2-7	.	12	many	TGTGCCAGTAGTACGCCAGGTTACGAGCAGTACTTC	CASSTPGYEQYF
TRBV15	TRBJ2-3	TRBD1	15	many	TGTGCCACCACACGGAGGACAGGAACCTCAGATACGCAGTATTTT	CATTRRTGTSDTQYF
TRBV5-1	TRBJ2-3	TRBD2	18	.	TGCGCCAGCAGCTTGGCACTAGCGGGAGGGCCCAACACAGATACGCAGTATTTT	CASSLALAGGPNTDTQYF
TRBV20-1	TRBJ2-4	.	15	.	TGCAGTGCTAGAGATCGAAGGAGGGCCCTGGACATTCAGTACTTC	CSARDRRRALDIQYF
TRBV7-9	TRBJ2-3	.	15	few	TGTGCCAGCAGCTTTTCCCCACGGGGCACAGATACGCAGTATTTT	CASSFSPRGTDTQYF
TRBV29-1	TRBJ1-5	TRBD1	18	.	TGCAGCGTTTCCTCTCCCGGGACAGGGGGCCTGGGCAATCAGCCCCAGCATTTT	CSVSSPGTGGLGNQPQHF
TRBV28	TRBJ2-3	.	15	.	TGTGCCAGCAGCACCGCCCGGGCGGGCACAGATACGCAGTATTTT	CASSTARAGTDTQYF
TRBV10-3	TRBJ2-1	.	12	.	TGTGCCATCAGAGAAGGATCCAATGAGCAGTTCTTC	CAIREGSNEQFF
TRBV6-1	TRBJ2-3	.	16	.	TGTGCCAGCAGCCCCAGGAGAGGGCTTAGCACAGATACGCAGTATTTT	CASSPRRGLSTDTQYF
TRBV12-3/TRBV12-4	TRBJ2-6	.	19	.	TGTGCCAGCAGTTTTTCAATGGGGCTGTTGGGATCTGGGGCCAACGTCCTGACTTTC	CASSFSMGLLGSGANVLTF
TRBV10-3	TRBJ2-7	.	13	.	TGTGCCATCAGTCCGCGGGATTACTACGAGCAGTACTTC	CAISPRDYYEQYF
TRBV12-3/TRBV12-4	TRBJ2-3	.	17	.	TGTGCCAGCATTCCCCCCGGGACCCCGAGACACACAGATACGCAGTATTTT	CASIPPGTPRHTDTQYF
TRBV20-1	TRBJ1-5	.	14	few	TGCAGTGCTAGATCCTCAGTTGAGCCAGGGCCCCAGCATTTT	CSARSSVEPGPQHF
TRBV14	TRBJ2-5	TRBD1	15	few	TGTGCCAGCAGCCAAGATCAGGGGGACAGGGTCGCCCAGTACTTC	CASSQDQGDRVAQYF